These 28 T cell receptor beta chains were sequenced from one sample in a study of cytomegalovirus exposure and HLA in healthy donors. Primers for the PCR totalled 60 Vbeta and 13 Jbeta. Clones were read by immunoSEQ multiplex PCR, and TCRdb kept only the in-frame ones, dropping some. Counted here are roughly 110,000 clones, 60% to 80% occurring once; the ten biggest clones make up roughly 2.1%. The sequencing sample was made of PBMCs. All receptors derive from a young man in good health and CMV-seronegative.

In its sample, this clone was seen a few times. The J gene is TRBJ2-1, the V gene TRBV4-1, with D unresolved. CDR3 length: 14 residues. The germline V gene has CDR1 MGHRA and CDR2 YSYEKL. Trimming took off 0 bases at V and 6 bases at J, with 9 bases between the two ends. The CDR3 sequence: CASSQEPVPNEQFF. The CDR3 nucleotides read TGCGCCAGCAGCCAAGAGCCGGTCCCCAATGAGCAGTTCTTC.

A remark on this clone: Sequence at one end of the junction differs from germline and may be a read error. This rearrangement joins TRBV7-7 to TRBJ1-1, with D tentatively TRBD1 (6 bases). Germline-derived CDR1 and CDR2 are SSHAT and FNYEAQ (reference sequence). The CDR3 spans 15 residues. CDR3 DNA sequence: TGTGCTAGCAGCCCCCTAGGGGGGGCTCGTACTGAAGCTTTCTTT. It specifies CASSPLGGARTEAFF.

This chain uses TRBV2 with TRBJ1-2; tentative D call: TRBD1 (6 bases). The CDR3 is 13 residues long. The ends were cut back, 8 bases at V and 4 bases at J, with 14 bases in the middle. The germline V gene has CDR1 SNHLY and CDR2 FYNNEI. The CDR3: CASRGAGSYGYTF. In DNA form, the CDR3 reads TGTGCCAGCCGGGGGGCGGGGAGCTATGGCTACACCTTC.

This clone was seen more than once but under ten times. A junction end diverges from the germline sequence, so it may reflect a read error. The chain combines TRBV18 with TRBJ2-2, with D tentatively TRBD2 (6 bases). CDR3 length: 17 amino acids. Germline CDR1 is KGHSH and CDR2 is LQKENI. CDR3 DNA: TGTGCCAGCCCACCCCCGGAGCGGGCCGGAGGAACCGGGGAGCTGTTTTTT. Translation: CASPPPERAGGTGELFF.

This rearrangement joins TRBV21-1 to TRBJ1-2; the tabulated D call, TRBD1, remains unverified against the DNA. TRBV21-1 is labeled a pseudogene. The CDR3 has 15 amino acids. CDR3 in amino acids: CASSKPGQDSYGYTF. In DNA form, the CDR3 reads TGTGCCAGCAGCAAACCGGGACAGGACTCCTATGGCTACACCTTC.

This clone has only one observation. J is TRBJ2-4 and V is TRBV5-6; D is perhaps TRBD2 (6 bases). The CDR3 length is 11 residues. Trimming left V 4 bases short and J 13 bases short, with 12 bases between. CDR1 and CDR2 from the germline V gene are SGHDT and YYEEEE. Written as DNA, the CDR3 is TGTGCCAGCAGCCGTGGGACTCACCAGTACTTC. Amino acid sequence: CASSRGTHQYF.

The table lists this clone with a count of one. The chain employs TRBV14 and TRBJ1-1; the D gene is possibly TRBD1 (6 bases). The CDR3 covers 14 residues. Germline assignment: CDR1 SGHDN and CDR2 FVKESK. V lost 2 bases and J lost 6, with 13 bases in between. This CDR3 reads CASSQTGLGAEAFF. The CDR3 DNA reads as TGTGCCAGCAGCCAAACAGGGCTTGGCGCTGAAGCTTTCTTT.

The count of this clone is one. The rearrangement uses TRBV7-8 and TRBJ1-5; D call uncertain. V was pared by 7 bases and J by 2 bases, with 18 bases between. Germline lookup yields CDR1 SGHVS and CDR2 FQNEAQ. The CDR3 length is 16 residues. As DNA, the CDR3 is TGTGCCAGCACCATAGTCACCGGTCGGGGCAATCAGCCCCAGCATTTT. It codes for CASTIVTGRGNQPQHF. The full variable domain, completed using reference TRBV7-8 and TRBJ1-5, is GAGVSQSPRYKVAKRGQDVALRCDPISGHVSLFWYQQALGQGPEFLTYFQNEAQLDKSGLPSDRFFAERPEGSVSTLKIQRTQQEDSAVYLCASTIVTGRGNQPQHFGDGTRLSIL.

This clone has a handful of counts. The rearrangement uses TRBV6-5 and TRBJ2-7; 8 bases are shared with TRBD1. The germline gives CDR1 MNHEY, CDR2 SVGAGI. With V trimmed by 4 bases and J by 6 bases, 8 bases remained unmatched. The CDR3 loop spans 14 amino acids. The CDR3 DNA is TGTGCCAGCAGTTCGGAAGACAGGGGCGGCGAGCAGTACTTC. This encodes CASSSEDRGGEQYF.

The V call is TRBV28, the J call TRBJ2-5; D gene uncertain. The CDR3 has 13 amino acids. Germline values: CDR1 MDHEN, CDR2 SYDVKM. The V gene lost 5 bases and the J gene lost 1 base, with 8 bases spanning the gap. CDR3 nucleotide sequence: TGTGCCAGCAGTCGAGCCGGCCAAGAGACCCAGTACTTC. It codes for CASSRAGQETQYF.

This chain's CDR3 is CASSPPQGIAGNTIYF. The CDR3, as DNA: TGTGCCAGCTCACCACCACAGGGTATCGCTGGAAACACCATATATTTT. V usage is TRBV18 and J usage is TRBJ1-3; D perhaps matches TRBD1 (6 bases). The CDR3 runs 16 residues. Germline V gene lookup returns CDR1 KGHSH and CDR2 LQKENI. V was cut by 0 bases and J by 2 bases, with 11 bases left in between. The entire variable domain, with the rest obtained from reference TRBV18 and TRBJ1-3, is as follows: NAGVMQNPRHLVRRRGQEARLRCSPMKGHSHVYWYRQLPEEGLKFMVYLQKENIIDESGMPKERFSAEFPKEGPSILRIQQVVRGDSAAYFCASSPPQGIAGNTIYFGEGSWLTVV.

The rearrangement uses TRBV27 and TRBJ1-5; D might be TRBD1 (6 bases). Germline CDR1 reads MNHEY; CDR2 reads SMNVEV (reference sequence). This CDR3 is 16 amino acids long. Trimming shortened V by 3 bases and J by 4 bases, and 16 bases separated the two germline ends. The CDR3 DNA sequence: TGTGCCAGCAGTTTGACCCGGGACAACCTTAATCAGCCCCAGCATTTT. It encodes CASSLTRDNLNQPQHF.

This clone was seen just once. The rearrangement links TRBV30 to TRBJ2-7; D may be TRBD1 (5 bases). Trimming pared 4 bases from V and 3 bases from J, leaving 16 bases between. The CDR3 runs to 14 residues. Germline values: CDR1 GTSNPN, CDR2 SVGIG (reference sequence). Written as DNA, the CDR3 is TGTGCCTGGACAGGGTTGGGTAGTAACTACGAGCAGTACTTC. This encodes CAWTGLGSNYEQYF.

The V gene is TRBV6-5, the J gene TRBJ1-1; D is uncertain. Trimming cost V 2 bases and J 5 bases, with 15 bases left between them. The CDR3 is 15 amino acids. Germline assignment: CDR1 MNHEY and CDR2 SVGAGI. DNA of the CDR3: TGTGCCAGCAGTTACGCGGGGATGGAAGGAACTGAAGCTTTCTTT. Amino acids: CASSYAGMEGTEAFF.

Of note for this clone: The germline gene is not matched at one end of the junction; a read error may be the cause. This rearrangement joins TRBV7-9 to TRBJ2-7; TRBD2 matches 7 bases. Germline V gene sequence: CDR1 SEHNR, CDR2 FQNEAQ (reference sequence). There are 13 residues in the CDR3. The CDR3 protein is CASSSSGGGTRDF. The DNA of the CDR3 is TGTGCCAGCAGTTCATCGGGGGGTGGGACGCGGGACTTC.

This chain uses TRBV28 with TRBJ2-7, with D possibly TRBD1 on 5 matching bases. Germline assignment: CDR1 MDHEN and CDR2 SYDVKM. The CDR3 loop spans 14 amino acids. V gave up 8 bases and J gave up 4 bases, with 18 bases separating them. Here the CDR3 reads CASLSPGFGYEQYF. The CDR3 nucleotides read TGTGCCAGCCTATCCCCAGGGTTCGGGTACGAGCAGTACTTC. Using reference TRBV28 and TRBJ2-7 for the parts outside the CDR3, the full variable domain is DVKVTQSSRYLVKRTGEKVFLECVQDMDHENMFWYRQDPGLGLRLIYFSYDVKMKEKGDIPEGYSVSREKKERFSLILESASTNQTSMYLCASLSPGFGYEQYFGPGTRLTVT.

The chain uses TRBV5-5 and TRBJ1-5; 8 bases map to TRBD1. The V segment lost 1 base and the J segment 3 bases; nucleotides outside the gene matches: 6. Germline loops: CDR1 SGHKS, CDR2 YYEKEE (reference sequence). This CDR3 region has 16 residues. This CDR3 reads CASSLRAGGVNQPQHF. CDR3 sequence (DNA): TGTGCCAGCAGCTTGCGGGCAGGGGGCGTCAATCAGCCCCAGCATTTT.

This clone has only a few counts. Other DNA sequences of this sample code for an identical CDR3. The V and J genes are TRBV5-1 and TRBJ2-7, with D possibly matching TRBD1 (6 bases). The CDR3 extends over 13 amino acids. V shed 4 bases and J shed 2 bases, with 10 bases lying between them. Germline V gives CDR1 SGHRS, CDR2 YFSETQ. This chain's CDR3 is CASSPEGAYEQYF. The CDR3 DNA reads TGCGCCAGCAGCCCCGAGGGGGCCTACGAGCAGTACTTC.

The chain recombines TRBV5-4 with TRBJ1-2; no clear D. The V gene's germline CDR1 is SGHNT and CDR2 YYREEE (reference sequence). This CDR3 has 14 amino acids. V was shortened by 1 base and J by 11 bases, with 18 bases between the two germline ends. Here the CDR3 reads CASSLSTSSMRYTF. Written as DNA, the CDR3 is TGTGCCAGCAGCTTGAGTACCTCCTCTATGAGGTACACCTTC.

This clone was counted once. The CDR3 nucleotides read TGTGCCAGCAGCCCCCTAGACAGGAGCTCCTACAATGAGCAGTTCTTC. This codes for CASSPLDRSSYNEQFF. J is TRBJ2-1 and V is TRBV9; maybe TRBD1 (6 bases). V was pared by 4 bases and J by 0 bases, with 14 bases between. This CDR3 spans 16 amino acids. Germline assignment: CDR1 SGDLS and CDR2 YYNGEE.

This chain links TRBV25-1 with TRBJ1-3, with no clear D. Per germline, CDR1 MGHDK and CDR2 SYGVNS. Trimming removed 3 bases at V and 0 bases at J, with 18 bases between. The CDR3 sequence is 18 residues long. The CDR3 sequence: CASSDLGSGRSSGNTIYF. DNA for the CDR3: TGTGCCAGCAGTGATCTCGGTTCCGGGAGGAGCTCTGGAAACACCATATATTTT.

The count of this clone is one. The chain recombines TRBV5-1 with TRBJ2-7; the D is unclear. The CDR3 has 13 residues. Trimming took 4 bases from V and 0 from J, leaving 8 bases between them. Looked up from germline, CDR1 is SGHRS and CDR2 is YFSETQ. The CDR3 coding sequence is TGCGCCAGCAGCCCAGGTAGCTCCTACGAGCAGTACTTC. Amino acids: CASSPGSSYEQYF.

The V call is TRBV15, the J call TRBJ2-4, with D hard to call. The CDR3 spans 15 residues. Trimming took 5 bases from V and 0 from J, leaving 11 bases between them. The germline V gene has CDR1 LNHNV and CDR2 YYDKDF (reference sequence). Here the CDR3 DNA reads TGTGCCACCAGCCACCGAGAGCTAGCCAAAAACATTCAGTACTTC. Translation: CATSHRELAKNIQYF.

The chain joins TRBV7-2 to TRBJ1-4; tentative D call: TRBD1 (5 bases). CDR3 length: 14 residues. Trimming removed 5 bases at V and 2 bases at J, with 9 bases between. The V gene's germline CDR1 is SGHTA and CDR2 FQGNSA. The CDR3: CASSKGSTNEKLFF. In nucleotides, the CDR3 is TGTGCCAGCAGCAAGGGGTCCACTAATGAAAAACTGTTTTTT.

The rearrangement links TRBV27 to TRBJ1-1; D not resolved. The length of the CDR3 is 14 residues. The ends were cut back, 1 base at V and 3 bases at J, with 9 bases in the middle. CDR1 is MNHEY and CDR2 is SMNVEV in the germline V gene (reference sequence). CDR3 DNA sequence: TGTGCCAGCAGTTTATTCCCCCGGGACACTGAAGCTTTCTTT. Translated: CASSLFPRDTEAFF.

The chain is built from TRBV5-4 and TRBJ2-1, with TRBD2 matching over 10 bases. V was pared by 4 bases and J by 6 bases, with 4 bases of the junction left unmatched. Germline lookup yields CDR1 SGHNT and CDR2 YYREEE (reference sequence). This CDR3 has 14 amino acids. CDR3 bases: TGTGCCAGCAGCCCGGGACTAGCGTTCAATGAGCAGTTCTTC. Its protein product is CASSPGLAFNEQFF.

The chain carries TRBV9 and TRBJ1-1; unclear D gene. The V and J ends lost 7 bases and 0 bases respectively, with 13 bases between them. CDR1 is SGDLS, CDR2 YYNGEE, per germline. The CDR3 totals 14 residues. CDR3 in DNA: TGTGCCAGCGGCGCCTGGGGAGTGAACACTGAAGCTTTCTTT. Its translation is CASGAWGVNTEAFF.

This chain links TRBV7-9 with TRBJ2-3; 10 nucleotides agree with TRBD1. The germline V gene encodes CDR1 SEHNR and CDR2 FQNEAQ (reference sequence). The CDR3 contains 14 residues. After removal of 6 bases from V and 6 bases from J, the junction contained 6 bases not matched to a gene. The CDR3 is CASRTGGAGDTQYF. The CDR3 DNA is TGTGCCAGCAGGACAGGGGGCGCAGGGGATACGCAGTATTTT.